Listed below are T cell receptor beta chains from one sample, sequenced in a study of regulatory T cells in long-lasting Graves disease. Each CDR3 protein gets one entry after TCRdb re-called the multiplex PCR reads with MiXCR. The top ten hold 25% to 30% of the sample, which has a few hundred thousand distinct CDR3 sequences, 16% seen once. These data are also associated with another study on T cells in Graves' hyperthyroidism and ophthalmopathy.

Sequences were derived from peripheral blood mononuclear cells (PBMCs), sampled at new diagnosis, from a patient treated with antithyroid drugs. The receptor source for this set is a man aged 35-49 years with Graves disease. The conserved cysteine and the conserved F or W are not part of the CDR3 here.

V gene,J gene,CDR3 protein
TRBV5-1,TRBJ2-7,ASSLTGSYEQY
TRBV20-1,TRBJ1-1,SARYGENAEAF
TRBV9,TRBJ1-4,ASSVAGTGDKKLF
TRBV5-5,TRBJ2-2,ASSLYGTSNTGELF
TRBV4-3,TRBJ1-2,ASSPPGQGFPGYT
TRBV6-2/TRBV6-3,TRBJ1-6,ASSHTDTLH
TRBV9,TRBJ2-5,ASSVLGRVQETQY
TRBV15,TRBJ2-1,ATSRDPSGAYNEQF
TRBV28,TRBJ1-6,ASSPPGAHSPLH
TRBV2,TRBJ1-3,ATAGELDVTIY
TRBV15,TRBJ1-1,ATSRDPGVNTEAF
TRBV6-1,TRBJ2-7,ASTPPPGQGSHEQY
TRBV5-1,TRBJ1-2,ASSLFAGGIYGYT
TRBV12-3/TRBV12-4,TRBJ2-3,ASSLAPGQILTDTQY
TRBV20-1,TRBJ2-7,SAYKAYEQY
TRBV7-8,TRBJ1-2,ASSLIQDYGYT
TRBV6-1,TRBJ2-5,ASSGVETQY
TRBV11-3,TRBJ1-2,ASSSARTGGFYGYT
TRBV28,TRBJ2-2,ASALWGDTGELF
TRBV18,TRBJ2-5,ASSPTATGPSETQY
TRBV11-3,TRBJ2-1,ASSYPAGVPYNEQF
TRBV28,TRBJ2-5,ASSGLAGHRETQY
TRBV18,TRBJ2-3,ASSPPGRRTDTQY
TRBV18,TRBJ1-6,ASSPLRPGTGSYNSPLH
TRBV5-1,TRBJ2-5,ASRTQGRRETQY
TRBV30,TRBJ2-7,AWSAQGIAYEQY
TRBV2,TRBJ2-1,ASSPPGAGGYNEQF
TRBV28,TRBJ2-5,ASEDSAAETQY
TRBV7-9,TRBJ2-5,ASSLNRRAGDQETQY
TRBV24-1,TRBJ2-1,ATSDLITNEQF
TRBV18,TRBJ1-5,ASSREDVFGSNQPQH
TRBV28,TRBJ2-7,ASSSPSSYEQY
TRBV7-2,TRBJ1-1,ASGLRFGEAF
TRBV28,TRBJ1-1,ASSPPGTGLLGAF
TRBV9,TRBJ1-2,ASSHRGANYGYT
TRBV28,TRBJ2-7,ASSLGQPGEQY
TRBV12-3/TRBV12-4,TRBJ2-2,ASSIRVKGGELF